This T cell receptor (beta chain) was documented in a study of blood T cell repertoires in COVID-19. Authors' methods: Nucleated cell number was recorded as an estimate derived from reference gene primer amplification. The repertoire was sequenced with immunoSEQ multiplex PCR; TCRdb's copy has only in-frame clones and lacks some. V and J calls and clone size follow that table, whereas D and trimming were derived from the DNA. The data hold under 250,000 clones, with about four fifths observed a single time. Germline loops: CDR1 MDHEN, CDR2 SYDVKM. The CDR3 loop spans 13 amino acids. The V gene end was trimmed by 5 bases and the J gene end by 11 bases; junction bases not matched to a gene: 9.

This chain uses TRBV28 with TRBJ1-1, with 9 bases that match TRBD1. This sequence originates from a woman in her 40s with active or convalescent COVID-19. Sequenced material: peripheral blood. In nucleotides, the CDR3 is TGTGCCAGCAGTACCAGACAGGGGGTGGGCGCTTTCTTT. This codes for CASSTRQGVGAFF.